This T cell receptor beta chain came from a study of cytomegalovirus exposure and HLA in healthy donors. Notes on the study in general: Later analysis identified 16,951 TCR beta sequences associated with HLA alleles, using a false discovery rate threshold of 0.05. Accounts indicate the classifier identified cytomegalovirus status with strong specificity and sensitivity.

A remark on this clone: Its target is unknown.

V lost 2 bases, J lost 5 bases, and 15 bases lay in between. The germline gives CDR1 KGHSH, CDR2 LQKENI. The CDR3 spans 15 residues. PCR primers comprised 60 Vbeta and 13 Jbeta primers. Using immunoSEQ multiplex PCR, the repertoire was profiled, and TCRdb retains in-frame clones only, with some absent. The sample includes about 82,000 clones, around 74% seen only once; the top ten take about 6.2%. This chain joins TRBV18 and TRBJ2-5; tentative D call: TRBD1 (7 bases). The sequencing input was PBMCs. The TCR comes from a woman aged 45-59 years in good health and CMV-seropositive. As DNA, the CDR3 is TGTGCCAGCTCACCAACCGGAGGGGGCGGCGAGACCCAGTACTTC. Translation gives CASSPTGGGGETQYF.